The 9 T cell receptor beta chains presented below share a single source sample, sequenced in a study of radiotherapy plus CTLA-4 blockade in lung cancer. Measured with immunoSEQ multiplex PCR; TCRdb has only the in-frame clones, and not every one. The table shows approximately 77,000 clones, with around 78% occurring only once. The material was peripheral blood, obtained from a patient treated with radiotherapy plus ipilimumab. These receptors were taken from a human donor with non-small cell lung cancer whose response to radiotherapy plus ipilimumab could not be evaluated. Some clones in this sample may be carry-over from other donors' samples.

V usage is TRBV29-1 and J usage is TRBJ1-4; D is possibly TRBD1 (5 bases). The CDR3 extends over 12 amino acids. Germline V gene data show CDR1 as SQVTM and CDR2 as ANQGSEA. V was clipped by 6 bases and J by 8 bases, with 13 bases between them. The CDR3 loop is CSVGRAGEKLFF. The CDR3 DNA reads TGCAGCGTAGGCAGGGCCGGCGAAAAACTGTTTTTT.

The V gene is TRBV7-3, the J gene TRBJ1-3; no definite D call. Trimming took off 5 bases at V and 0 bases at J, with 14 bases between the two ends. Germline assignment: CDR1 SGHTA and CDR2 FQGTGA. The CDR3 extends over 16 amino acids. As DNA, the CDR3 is TGTGCCAGCAGCCCCCTCGCGGCGAGCTCTGGAAACACCATATATTTT. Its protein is CASSPLAASSGNTIYF.

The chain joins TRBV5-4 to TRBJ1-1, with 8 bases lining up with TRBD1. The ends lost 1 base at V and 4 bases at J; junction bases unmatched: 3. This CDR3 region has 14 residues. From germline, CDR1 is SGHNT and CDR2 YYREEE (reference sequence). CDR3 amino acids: CASSLPDRGTEAFF. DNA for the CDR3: TGTGCCAGCAGCTTGCCTGACAGGGGCACTGAAGCTTTCTTT.

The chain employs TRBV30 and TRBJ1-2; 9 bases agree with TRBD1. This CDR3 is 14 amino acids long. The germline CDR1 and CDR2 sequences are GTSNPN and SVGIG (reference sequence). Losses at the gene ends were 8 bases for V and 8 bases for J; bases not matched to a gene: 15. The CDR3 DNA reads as TGTGCCAAAGAGAGGACAGGGGCCTCGGGGGGCTACACCTTC. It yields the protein CAKERTGASGGYTF.

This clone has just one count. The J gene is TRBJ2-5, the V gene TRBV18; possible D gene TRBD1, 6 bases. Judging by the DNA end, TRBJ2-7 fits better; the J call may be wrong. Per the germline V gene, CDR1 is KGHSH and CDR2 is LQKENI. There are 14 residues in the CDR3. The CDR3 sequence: CASSGEDRSYEQYF. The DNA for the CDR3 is TGTGCCAGCTCCGGAGAGGACAGATCCTACGAGCAGTACTTC.

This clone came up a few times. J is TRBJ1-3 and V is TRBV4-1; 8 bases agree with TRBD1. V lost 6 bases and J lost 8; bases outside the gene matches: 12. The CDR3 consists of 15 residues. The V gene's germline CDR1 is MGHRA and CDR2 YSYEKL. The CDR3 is CASRLRSDRGHTIYF. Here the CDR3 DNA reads TGCGCCAGCAGACTCAGATCCGACAGGGGCCACACCATATATTTT.

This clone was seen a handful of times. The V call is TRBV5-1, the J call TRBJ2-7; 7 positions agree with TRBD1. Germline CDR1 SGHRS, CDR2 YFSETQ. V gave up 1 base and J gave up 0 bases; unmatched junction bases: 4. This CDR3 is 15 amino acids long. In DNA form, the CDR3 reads TGCGCCAGCAGCTTGTCCGGGACAGTCTCCTACGAGCAGTACTTC. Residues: CASSLSGTVSYEQYF.

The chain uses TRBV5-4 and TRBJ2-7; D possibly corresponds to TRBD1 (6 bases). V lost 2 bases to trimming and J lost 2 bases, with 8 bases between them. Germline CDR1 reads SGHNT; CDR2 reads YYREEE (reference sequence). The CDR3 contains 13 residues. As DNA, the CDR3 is TGTGCCAGCAGCTTACAGGGACCCTACGAGCAGTACTTC. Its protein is CASSLQGPYEQYF.

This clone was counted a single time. The CDR3 DNA is TGTGCCAGCAGGACAGGTAATAGCAATCAGCCCCAGCATTTT. It codes for CASRTGNSNQPQHF. This chain joins TRBV6-1 and TRBJ1-5, with D possibly TRBD1 on 6 matching bases. CDR1 and CDR2 from the germline V gene are MNHNS and SASEGT. The CDR3 has 14 residues. V was pared by 6 bases and J by 0 bases, with 9 bases between.